A single sample is the source of the 5 T cell receptor beta chains below, sequenced in a study of T cell repertoires in cytomegalovirus infection. From the reads, TCRdb called clonotypes with MiXCR, one entry per CDR3 protein. Of about 140,000 distinct CDR3 sequences in the sample, roughly 6% were seen once. Sequencing was performed on PBMCs. These receptors all come from a human donor in good health (CMV status not recorded). Some clones in this sample may be carry-over from other donors' samples.

Many counts were recorded for this clonotype. The rearrangement links TRBV19 to TRBJ2-2, with D perhaps TRBD1 (5 bases). The CDR3 spans 13 residues. Trimming took off 6 bases at V and 4 bases at J, with 9 bases between the two ends. Germline V CDR1 and CDR2: LNHDA, SQIVND (reference sequence). CDR3 nucleotides: TGTGCCAGTAGGGGGCTCGGCACCGGGGAGCTGTTTTTT. Protein: CASRGLGTGELFF.

The chain couples TRBV28 to TRBJ2-7, with 7 bases that match TRBD1. With 4 bases clipped from V and 2 bases from J, the junction kept 11 bases outside the gene matches. CDR1 and CDR2 (germline): MDHEN, SYDVKM. This CDR3 is built from 16 residues. CDR3 sequence: CASSSPDRARTYEQYF. The CDR3 DNA follows: TGTGCCAGCAGTTCACCCGACAGGGCAAGGACCTACGAGCAGTACTTC.

This clonotype came up many times. The chain recombines TRBV7-6 with TRBJ1-1, with a possible D match to TRBD1 (5 bases). CDR1 and CDR2 (germline): SGHVS, FNYEAQ. With 5 bases removed from V and 4 bases from J, the gap between germline ends came to 11 bases. The CDR3 consists of 13 residues. This CDR3 is CASSPPGGTEAFF. CDR3 DNA: TGTGCCAGCAGCCCCCCGGGGGGCACTGAAGCTTTCTTT.

This chain joins TRBV7-2 and TRBJ2-5, with 8 bases identical to TRBD2. V dropped 3 bases and J dropped 3; count of bases not matched to a gene: 12. There are 17 residues in the CDR3. Germline V lookup: CDR1 SGHTA, CDR2 FQGNSA. The CDR3 region is CASSLGPSGGIKETQYF. CDR3 nucleotides: TGTGCCAGCAGCTTGGGGCCGAGCGGGGGAATAAAAGAGACCCAGTACTTC.

This clonotype occurred many times. The J gene is TRBJ2-3, the V gene TRBV15; TRBD1 or TRBD2 may be the D gene (5 bases each). V was clipped by 5 bases and J by 0 bases, with 9 bases between them. The V gene's germline CDR1 is LNHNV and CDR2 YYDKDF (reference sequence). The CDR3 is 14 residues long. DNA of the CDR3: TGTGCCACCAGCTCCCGGGACAGCACAGATACGCAGTATTTT. This codes for CATSSRDSTDTQYF.